This record looks at one T cell receptor (beta chain) sequence and its context. What it binds is unknown. One junction end disagrees with the germline gene, perhaps due to a read error. The second PCR ran about 6 to 11 cycles with a sample-barcoded 5' primer and J-beta primers. Every sample gave at least 2.5 million paired-end reads containing CDR3. Each CDR3 protein is one row after TCRdb ran MiXCR on the 5' RACE reads. The sample includes around 650,000 distinct CDR3 sequences, roughly two fifths seen only once; the top ten take 25% to 35%. The data are from a study of blood T cells in healthy people across ages. Study-wide results and limits: Higher naive T cell percentage went strongly together with higher TCR beta diversity. Diversity was estimated from one million T cells, and these estimates were considered underestimates.

This CDR3 spans 13 amino acids. The clonotype comes from a man older than 75 in good health. The V call is TRBV12-3 or TRBV12-4, the J call TRBJ2-7, with D perhaps matching TRBD2 (5 bases). What was sequenced was blood. CDR3 sequence reads: CACSLSGSYEQYF. DNA for the CDR3: TGTGCCTGCAGTTTAAGCGGATCCTACGAGCAGTACTTC.